One sample yielded the 26 T cell receptor beta chains listed below, sequenced in a study of cytomegalovirus exposure and HLA in healthy donors (dated 2017 in TCRdb). The protocol used for the library was the immunoSEQ multiplex PCR assay. This immuneACCESS table, as held by TCRdb, lists in-frame sequences with V and J called but not all clones. Of the missing ones, under half trace to an unresolved V gene in checked studies; the others have no known cause. This sample lists around 200,000 clones; 85% to 90% were detected once. The ten largest account for around 3% of the sample. The sequenced sample consisted of PBMCs. The source of these receptors is a young woman in good health and CMV-seronegative.

This clone was recorded only once. The chain uses TRBV11-3 and TRBJ2-7, with D possibly TRBD1 on 5 matching bases. This CDR3 spans 18 amino acids. The germline gives CDR1 SGHNT, CDR2 YENEEA. Trimming stripped 1 base from V and 5 bases from J, with 24 bases between. CDR3 coding DNA: TGTGCCAGCAGCTTAGGATGCAGGGTCCGAACCAGGGCCGACGAGCAGTACTTC. This gives the protein CASSLGCRVRTRADEQYF.

This chain connects TRBV27 to TRBJ2-1; 12 nucleotides align to TRBD2. The CDR3 is 16 residues long. Germline-derived CDR1 and CDR2 are MNHEY and SMNVEV (reference sequence). V was pared by 7 bases and J by 3 bases, with 7 bases of the junction left unmatched. CDR3 sequence: CASMASGRALYNEQFF. The CDR3 nucleotides are TGTGCCAGCATGGCTAGCGGGAGGGCCCTCTACAATGAGCAGTTCTTC.

The rearrangement joins TRBV10-3 to TRBJ1-1; 8 bases align to TRBD1. The germline V gene has CDR1 ENHRY and CDR2 SYGVKD. The trim removed 4 bases at V and 8 bases at J, leaving 3 bases unmatched. This CDR3 has 12 amino acids. CDR3 region: CAISAGQVEAFF. CDR3 nucleotides: TGTGCCATCAGTGCGGGACAGGTAGAAGCTTTCTTT.

This sequence joins TRBV5-6 and TRBJ2-3, with TRBD2 as a possible D gene (5 bases). V lost 3 bases and J lost 4, with 9 bases in between. The CDR3 is 13 residues long. Germline V gives CDR1 SGHDT, CDR2 YYEEEE. This chain's CDR3 is CASSSGESDTQYF. The CDR3 DNA sequence: TGTGCCAGCAGCTCTGGGGAGTCAGATACGCAGTATTTT.

The J gene is TRBJ2-7, the V gene TRBV19; D perhaps matches TRBD2 (6 bases). Between the trimmed V and J ends, which lost 4 bases and 6 bases, there was a span of 16 bases. Germline values: CDR1 LNHDA, CDR2 SQIVND (reference sequence). The CDR3 consists of 14 residues. CDR3 sequence reads: CASSTSGLAIEQYF. In DNA, the CDR3 is TGTGCCAGTAGTACCTCCGGCCTAGCGATCGAGCAGTACTTC.

This rearrangement joins TRBV18 to TRBJ2-2; 8 nucleotides agree with TRBD2. CDR1 KGHSH and CDR2 LQKENI come from the germline V gene. The CDR3 contains 18 residues. After removal of 1 base from V and 1 base from J, the junction contained 8 bases not matched to a gene. CDR3 bases: TGTGCCAGCTCACCACGGTCAGCGGGAGTTCAGAACACCGGGGAGCTGTTTTTT. It encodes CASSPRSAGVQNTGELFF.

This chain connects TRBV27 to TRBJ1-1; weak D call: TRBD1 (6 bases). Between the trimmed V and J ends, which lost 4 bases and 0 bases, there was a span of 12 bases. In germline, CDR1 is MNHEY, CDR2 SMNVEV (reference sequence). The CDR3 length is 15 residues. This chain's CDR3 is CASSSLQGMNTEAFF. The DNA for the CDR3 is TGTGCCAGCAGTTCGTTGCAGGGGATGAACACTGAAGCTTTCTTT.

This rearrangement joins TRBV6-5 to TRBJ2-5; possible D gene TRBD2, 5 bases. The CDR3 has 15 amino acids. The V and J ends lost 2 bases and 4 bases respectively, with 14 bases between them. Germline values: CDR1 MNHEY, CDR2 SVGAGI. Written as DNA, the CDR3 is TGTGCCAGCAGTTACGGAACTGGCGAGGGAGAGACCCAGTACTTC. It encodes CASSYGTGEGETQYF.

The V and J genes are TRBV5-4 and TRBJ2-7; 13 positions match TRBD2. Germline CDR1 reads SGHNT; CDR2 reads YYREEE (reference sequence). The CDR3 length is 14 residues. V lost 4 bases to trimming and J lost 6 bases; unmatched junction nucleotides: 4. The CDR3 sequence is CASSARLAGGEQYF. Here the CDR3 DNA reads TGTGCCAGCAGCGCAAGACTAGCGGGAGGCGAGCAGTACTTC.

The rearrangement uses TRBV7-9 and TRBJ2-7, with 14 bases aligning to TRBD2. This CDR3 has 17 residues. Germline values: CDR1 SEHNR, CDR2 FQNEAQ (reference sequence). V lost 5 bases to trimming and J lost 2 bases; unmatched junction nucleotides: 8. The CDR3 bases are TGTGCCAGCAGCCGAGGACTAGCGGGAGGAACGACCTACGAGCAGTACTTC. This gives the protein CASSRGLAGGTTYEQYF. The entire variable domain, with the rest obtained from reference TRBV7-9 and TRBJ2-7, is as follows: DTGVSQNPRHKITKRGQNVTFRCDPISEHNRLYWYRQTLGQGPEFLTYFQNEAQLEKSRLLSDRFSAERPKGSFSTLEIQRTEQGDSAMYLCASSRGLAGGTTYEQYFGPGTRLTVT.

This clone was observed a few times. V gene TRBV10-2 combines with J gene TRBJ2-7, with 15 bases matching TRBD2. The CDR3 loop spans 16 amino acids. With 3 bases clipped from V and 2 bases from J, the junction kept 2 bases outside the gene matches. Per germline, CDR1 WSHSY and CDR2 SAAADI. CDR3 protein: CASSDRTSGRAYEQYF. The DNA for the CDR3 is TGCGCCAGCAGTGACAGGACTAGCGGGAGGGCCTACGAGCAGTACTTC.

This chain joins TRBV19 and TRBJ2-1; D is ambiguous. Germline loops: CDR1 LNHDA, CDR2 SQIVND (reference sequence). V shed 3 bases and J shed 0 bases, with 3 bases lying between them. This CDR3 is 13 amino acids long. In DNA, the CDR3 is TGTGCCAGTAGTATCAACTCCTACAATGAGCAGTTCTTC. Protein: CASSINSYNEQFF.

The gene calls are TRBV27 and TRBJ2-3, with D possibly matching TRBD2 (5 bases). Germline values: CDR1 MNHEY, CDR2 SMNVEV (reference sequence). V was shortened by 2 bases and J by 4 bases, with 13 bases between the two germline ends. The CDR3 extends over 15 amino acids. The CDR3 DNA reads as TGTGCCAGCAGTTTAGCGGGCGTTGGCTCAGATACGCAGTATTTT. As protein: CASSLAGVGSDTQYF.

The V gene is TRBV6-1, the J gene TRBJ2-7; no clear D. The CDR3 is 13 residues long. V lost 7 bases and J lost 3, with 13 bases in between. Germline V gene lookup returns CDR1 MNHNS and CDR2 SASEGT. The CDR3 bases are TGTGCCAGCACCCTCGAGTTAGACTACGAGCAGTACTTC. Its protein is CASTLELDYEQYF.

The chain carries TRBV29-1 and TRBJ2-1; D is unclear. Germline assignment: CDR1 SQVTM and CDR2 ANQGSEA. Trimming removed 2 bases from V and 5 bases from J, with 7 bases in between. This CDR3 is built from 12 residues. The CDR3 sequence is CSVELPDNEQFF. The CDR3 DNA reads as TGCAGCGTTGAACTACCCGACAATGAGCAGTTCTTC.

The chain carries TRBV5-6 and TRBJ2-7; the D gene is possibly TRBD1 (6 bases). CDR3 length equals 13 residues. V was shortened by 8 bases and J by 3 bases, with 15 bases between the two germline ends. The germline CDR1 and CDR2 sequences are SGHDT and YYEEEE. In DNA, the CDR3 is TGTGCCAGTGAAGACAGGATCGGCTACGAGCAGTACTTC. This sequence encodes CASEDRIGYEQYF.

The chain links TRBV19 to TRBJ2-7; 7 positions agree with TRBD1. V gave up 7 bases and J gave up 0 bases; unmatched junction bases: 6. The CDR3 has 14 amino acids. Germline V CDR1 and CDR2: LNHDA, SQIVND (reference sequence). The CDR3 DNA is TGTGCCAGTAAGATACAGGGGAGCTCCTACGAGCAGTACTTC. This encodes CASKIQGSSYEQYF.

This chain links TRBV9 with TRBJ1-3; D is unclear. CDR1 and CDR2 from the germline V gene are SGDLS and YYNGEE. This CDR3 contains 15 residues. Trimming shortened V by 0 bases and J by 0 bases, and 7 bases separated the two germline ends. CDR3: CASSVDSPSGNTIYF. CDR3 sequence (DNA): TGTGCCAGCAGCGTAGACTCACCCTCTGGAAACACCATATATTTT.

This clone came up a few times. V is TRBV5-1 and J is TRBJ2-7; 10 positions match TRBD1. Germline V gene sequence: CDR1 SGHRS, CDR2 YFSETQ. The CDR3 is made up of 13 amino acids. The J segment lost 6 bases and the V segment lost 7 bases, leaving 7 bases of the junction unmatched. The CDR3 nucleotides are TGCGCCAGCGGAGCGGGACAGGGGAGCGAGCAGTACTTC. Amino acids: CASGAGQGSEQYF.

The chain joins TRBV10-3 to TRBJ1-2; 7 nucleotides agree with TRBD1. CDR3 size: 13 residues. V gave up 8 bases and J gave up 4 bases; unmatched junction bases: 7. The V gene's germline CDR1 is ENHRY and CDR2 SYGVKD. The CDR3 loop is CAIGGWDSYGYTF. The CDR3 bases are TGTGCCATCGGGGGCTGGGACAGCTATGGCTACACCTTC.

This chain connects TRBV27 to TRBJ2-5, with TRBD1 identical over 8 bases. The CDR3 runs 17 residues. V lost 4 bases to trimming and J lost 4 bases; unmatched junction nucleotides: 14. Germline CDR1 and CDR2: MNHEY and SMNVEV (reference sequence). CDR3 bases: TGTGCCAGCAGTTCCTGGATCGACAGGGGCAAGGGAGAGACCCAGTACTTC. It is translated as CASSSWIDRGKGETQYF.

V is TRBV5-6 and J is TRBJ2-5; TRBD2 aligns across 10 bases. Trimming took 1 base from V and 5 from J; bases not matched to a gene: 5. The CDR3 is 15 residues long. Germline CDR1 is SGHDT and CDR2 is YYEEEE. In DNA, the CDR3 is TGTGCCAGCAGCTTGATGCTAGCGGGAGAGGAGACCCAGTACTTC. Amino acids: CASSLMLAGEETQYF. The complete variable domain, with remaining parts taken from reference TRBV5-6 and TRBJ2-5, reads DAGVTQSPTHLIKTRGQQVTLRCSPKSGHDTVSWYQQALGQGPQFIFQYYEEEERQRGNFPDRFSGHQFPNYSSELNVNALLLGDSALYLCASSLMLAGEETQYFGPGTRLLVL.

The chain combines TRBV11-2 with TRBJ1-2; D uncertain. CDR1 is SGHAT and CDR2 is FQNNGV in the germline V gene. V was shortened by 1 base and J by 8 bases, with 8 bases between the two germline ends. This CDR3 region has 12 residues. CDR3 nucleotides: TGTGCCAGCAGCTTAGGGGGAGGCGGCTACACCTTC. Its translation is CASSLGGGGYTF.

The chain joins TRBV11-2 to TRBJ2-3; no firm D call. Germline V gene sequence: CDR1 SGHAT, CDR2 FQNNGV. This CDR3 has 16 amino acids. Trimming left V 0 bases short and J 2 bases short, with 12 bases between. The CDR3 DNA follows: TGTGCCAGCAGCTTAGATGACCAGGTTTACACAGATACGCAGTATTTT. It encodes CASSLDDQVYTDTQYF.

The chain joins TRBV27 to TRBJ2-1, with D possibly being TRBD2 (5 bases). Trimming left V 3 bases short and J 6 bases short, with 15 bases between. Germline V gives CDR1 MNHEY, CDR2 SMNVEV (reference sequence). This CDR3 is built from 15 residues. The CDR3 here is CASSFERAGVNEQFF. In DNA form, the CDR3 reads TGTGCCAGCAGTTTCGAGAGGGCCGGTGTCAATGAGCAGTTCTTC.

V usage is TRBV7-2 and J usage is TRBJ1-4; 10 nucleotides agree with TRBD1. CDR1 is SGHTA, CDR2 FQGNSA, per germline. The junction had 3 bases not matched to a gene; V was cut back by 1 base and J by 7 bases. CDR3 length: 15 residues. CDR3 nucleotide sequence: TGTGCCAGCAGCTTAGGCGGGACAGGGGCTGAAAAACTGTTTTTT. Protein product: CASSLGGTGAEKLFF.